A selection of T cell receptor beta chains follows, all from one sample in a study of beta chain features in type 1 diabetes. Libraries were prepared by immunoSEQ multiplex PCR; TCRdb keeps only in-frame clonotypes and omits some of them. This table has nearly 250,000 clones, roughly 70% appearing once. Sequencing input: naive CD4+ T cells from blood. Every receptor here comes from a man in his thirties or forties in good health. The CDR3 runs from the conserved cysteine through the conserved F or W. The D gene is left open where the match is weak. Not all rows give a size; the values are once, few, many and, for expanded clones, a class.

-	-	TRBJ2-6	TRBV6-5	CASSYVVPGANVLTF	TGTGCCAGCAGTTACGTGGTCCCCGGGGCCAACGTCCTGACTTTC
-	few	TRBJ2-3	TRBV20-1	CSAARTDTQYF	TGCAGTGCCGCTCGCACAGATACGCAGTATTTT
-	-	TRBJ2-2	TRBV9	CASSVMGSGELFF	TGTGCCAGCAGCGTAATGGGATCCGGGGAGCTGTTTTTT
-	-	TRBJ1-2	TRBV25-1	CASSQGGNYGYTF	TGTGCCAGCAGTCAAGGGGGTAACTATGGCTACACCTTC
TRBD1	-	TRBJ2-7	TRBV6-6	CASSYGDRVSEQYF	TGTGCCAGCAGTTATGGGGACAGGGTTTCCGAGCAGTACTTC
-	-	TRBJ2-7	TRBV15	CATSRNQGFDYEQYF	TGTGCCACCAGCAGAAACCAGGGATTCGACTACGAGCAGTACTTC
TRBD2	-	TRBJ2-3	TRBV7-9	CASSPRPSGRPSTDTQYF	TGTGCCAGCAGCCCCCGGCCTAGCGGGAGGCCCAGCACAGATACGCAGTATTTT
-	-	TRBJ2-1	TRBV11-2	CASSLAGAHNEQFF	TGTGCCAGCAGCTTAGCCGGGGCCCACAATGAGCAGTTCTTC
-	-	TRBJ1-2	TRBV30	CAWSTGAYNYGYTF	TGTGCCTGGAGTACTGGGGCCTATAACTATGGCTACACCTTC
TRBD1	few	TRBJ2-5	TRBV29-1	CSAEQGPETQYF	TGCAGCGCCGAACAGGGGCCGGAGACCCAGTACTTC
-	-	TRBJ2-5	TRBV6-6	CASSYGGEGRETQYF	TGTGCCAGCAGTTACGGAGGAGAGGGTCGCGAGACCCAGTACTTC
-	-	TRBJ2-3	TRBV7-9	CASRAREGADTQYF	TGTGCCAGCAGGGCACGGGAAGGGGCAGATACGCAGTATTTT
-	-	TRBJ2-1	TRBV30	CAWSRINEQFF	TGTGCCTGGAGCCGGATCAATGAGCAGTTCTTC
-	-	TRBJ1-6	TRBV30	CAWTRRTGADNSPLHF	TGTGCCTGGACCAGACGTACGGGAGCAGATAATTCACCCCTCCACTTT
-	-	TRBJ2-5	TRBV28	CASRDTTRIQETQYF	TGTGCCAGTCGGGACACCACACGGATCCAAGAGACCCAGTACTTC
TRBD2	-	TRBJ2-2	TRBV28	CASGRLAENTGELFF	TGTGCCAGCGGCAGACTAGCGGAGAACACCGGGGAGCTGTTTTTT
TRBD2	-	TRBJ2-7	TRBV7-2	CASSLYFLASGLPYEQYF	TGTGCCAGCAGCTTATATTTTTTGGCTAGCGGGCTTCCCTACGAGCAGTACTTC
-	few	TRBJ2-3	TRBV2	CASSEVGRTDTQYF	TGTGCCAGCAGTGAAGTGGGGCGGACAGATACGCAGTATTTT
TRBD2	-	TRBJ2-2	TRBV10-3	CAISLQPGLAENTGELFF	TGTGCCATCAGCCTTCAGCCGGGACTAGCGGAGAACACCGGGGAGCTGTTTTTT
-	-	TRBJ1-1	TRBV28	CASSGAGSNTEAFF	TGTGCCAGCAGTGGCGCAGGCTCGAACACTGAAGCTTTCTTT
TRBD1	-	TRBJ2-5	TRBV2	CASSEIQGRQETQYF	TGTGCCAGCAGTGAAATACAGGGGAGACAAGAGACCCAGTACTTC
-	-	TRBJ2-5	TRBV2	CASSDQGSETQYF	TGTGCCAGCAGTGATCAGGGGAGTGAGACCCAGTACTTC
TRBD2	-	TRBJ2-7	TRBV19	CASGGGYEQYF	TGTGCCAGTGGCGGGGGGTACGAGCAGTACTTC
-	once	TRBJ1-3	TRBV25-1	CASSESKVYSGNTIYF	TGTGCCAGCAGTGAATCGAAGGTTTACTCTGGAAACACCATATATTTT
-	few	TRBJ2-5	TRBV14	CASSQDGGKLETQYF	TGTGCCAGCAGCCAAGACGGTGGGAAGTTGGAGACCCAGTACTTC
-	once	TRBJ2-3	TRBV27	CASRLTDTQYF	TGTGCCAGCAGATTGACAGATACGCAGTATTTT
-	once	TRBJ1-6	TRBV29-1	CSVGYSYNSPLHF	TGCAGCGTTGGTTACAGCTATAATTCACCCCTCCACTTT
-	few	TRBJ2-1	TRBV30	CAWSAQGRGAHNEQFF	TGTGCCTGGAGCGCTCAGGGCAGGGGGGCCCACAATGAGCAGTTCTTC
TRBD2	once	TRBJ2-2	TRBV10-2	CASRALAADTGELFF	TGCGCCAGCAGAGCACTAGCGGCGGACACCGGGGAGCTGTTTTTT
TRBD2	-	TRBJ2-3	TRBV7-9	CASSTSSGIADTQYF	TGTGCCAGCAGCACCTCTAGCGGGATAGCAGATACGCAGTATTTT
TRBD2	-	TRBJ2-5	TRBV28	CASSPYQRETETQYF	TGTGCCAGCAGCCCGTACCAGCGGGAAACAGAGACCCAGTACTTC
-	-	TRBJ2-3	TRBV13	CASSLPQWAGTSTDTQYF	TGTGCCAGCAGCTTACCCCAGTGGGCGGGGACTAGCACAGATACGCAGTATTTT
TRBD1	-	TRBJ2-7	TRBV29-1	CSVGTGGPYEQYF	TGCAGCGTGGGGACAGGGGGCCCGTACGAGCAGTACTTC
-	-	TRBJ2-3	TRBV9	CASSVARVDTQYF	TGTGCCAGCAGCGTAGCTAGGGTGGATACGCAGTATTTT
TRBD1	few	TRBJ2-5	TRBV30	CAWSTGQGDQETQYF	TGTGCCTGGAGTACAGGACAGGGGGACCAAGAGACCCAGTACTTC
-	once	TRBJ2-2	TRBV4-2	CASSQVSSGELFF	TGTGCCAGCAGCCAAGTTTCGTCCGGGGAGCTGTTTTTT
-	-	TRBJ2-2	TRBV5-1	CASTGETTGELFF	TGCGCCAGCACGGGGGAAACCACCGGGGAGCTGTTTTTT
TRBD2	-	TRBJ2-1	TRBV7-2	CASRSRLAGDNEQFF	TGTGCCAGCAGGAGTAGACTAGCGGGGGACAATGAGCAGTTCTTC
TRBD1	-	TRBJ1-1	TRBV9	CASSAHGTAEAFF	TGTGCCAGCAGCGCCCATGGGACAGCTGAAGCTTTCTTT
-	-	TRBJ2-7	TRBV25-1	CASGGLYEQYF	TGTGCCAGCGGGGGTCTTTACGAGCAGTACTTC
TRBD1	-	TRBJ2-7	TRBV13	CASSHPTGTYEQYF	TGTGCCAGCAGCCACCCGACAGGGACCTACGAGCAGTACTTC
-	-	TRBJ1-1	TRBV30	CAWSSGTEAFF	TGTGCCTGGAGTTCGGGCACTGAAGCTTTCTTT
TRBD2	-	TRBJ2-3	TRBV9	CASSVAGREDTQYF	TGTGCCAGCAGCGTAGCGGGGAGGGAAGATACGCAGTATTTT